This T cell receptor (beta chain) came from a study of human T cells and chemical hapten exposure. This sample's time point: patch test 1, 2 weeks after DPC sensitization. Specified treatment: therapeutic diphenylcyclopropenone sensitization with weekly scalp DPC. TCRdb re-analysed the RACE reads in MiXCR, keeping a single row per CDR3 protein. Of around 100,000 distinct CDR3 sequences in the sample, 9.5% to 12% are singletons; the top ten hold 3.5%. Comment on this clonotype: Sequence at one end of the junction differs from germline and may be a read error.

Germline V gene sequence: CDR1 DFQATT, CDR2 SNEGSKA (reference sequence). This CDR3 comprises 12 residues. The chain carries TRBV20-1 and TRBJ2-7; D uncertain. This specimen consisted of whole blood, obtained in connection with sensitization to the hapten diphenylcyclopropenone (DPC). The clonotype comes from a woman aged 40 to 50 with alopecia areata. Some clones in this sample may be carry-over from other donors' samples. CDR3 sequence (DNA): TGCAGTGCCACTAAACCATCCTCCGAGCAGTACTTC. This encodes CSATKPSSEQYF.